These T cell receptor beta chains were read from a single sample in a study of blood T cells in healthy people across ages. Each CDR3 protein gets one entry after TCRdb re-called the 5' RACE reads with MiXCR. The table includes about 930,000 distinct CDR3 sequences, around 29% detected once. In addition, the sample was reused for a study of T cells of mothers and their children.

Sequenced material: blood. The receptor source for this set is a woman between 40 and 55 years old in good health. Both conserved end residues are part of each CDR3. The D gene is left open where the match is weak. Clone sizes are given selectively: once, few, many, or a class where the clone is expanded.

>TRBV7-2|TRBJ1-1|NA|NA
CASSRGGREAFF
TGTGCCAGCAGTCGCGGGGGACGTGAAGCTTTCTTT
>TRBV11-3|TRBJ2-7|TRBD2|NA
CASSLHSGRAYEQYF
TGTGCCAGCAGCTTACATAGCGGGAGAGCCTACGAGCAGTACTTC
>TRBV5-1|TRBJ2-3|NA|few
CASSFTTDTRYF
TGCGCCAGCAGCTTCACGACAGATACGCGGTATTTT
>TRBV5-5|TRBJ1-5|NA|NA
CASSWTFGGAISNQPQHF
TGTGCCAGCAGCTGGACTTTTGGCGGAGCCATAAGCAATCAGCCCCAGCATTTT
>TRBV29-1|TRBJ1-6|NA|NA
CSFSSGAGNSPLHF
TGCAGCTTCTCCTCCGGGGCGGGGAATTCACCCCTCCACTTT
>TRBV28|TRBJ2-1|TRBD1|few
CASSLFIVRDRVGNEQFF
TGTGCCAGCAGTTTATTCATTGTTAGGGACAGGGTTGGGAATGAGCAGTTCTTC
>TRBV28|TRBJ1-6|NA|few
CASRTDSYTPLHF
TGTGCCAGCAGGACCGACAGTTATACACCCCTCCACTTT
>TRBV7-2|TRBJ2-2|NA|few
CASSLAQGGELFF
TGTGCCAGCAGCTTAGCTCAGGGCGGGGAGCTGTTTTTT
>TRBV4-2|TRBJ2-2|TRBD2|NA
CASSPNVAGDNTGELFF
TGTGCCAGCAGCCCCAACGTAGCGGGGGATAACACCGGGGAGCTGTTTTTT
>TRBV2|TRBJ1-2|TRBD1|NA
CASSEEGARAYGYTF
TGTGCCAGCAGTGAAGAGGGGGCGCGGGCCTATGGCTACACCTTC
>TRBV7-9|TRBJ2-5|TRBD1|NA
CASRRGLEETQYF
TGTGCCAGCAGAAGGGGGCTAGAAGAGACCCAGTACTTC
>TRBV28|TRBJ1-5|NA|NA
CASSFRFVAVSNQPQHF
TGTGCCAGCAGTTTTCGGTTCGTGGCAGTCAGCAATCAGCCCCAGCATTTT
>TRBV11-2|TRBJ1-5|NA|NA
CASSPWTIRGRFYSNQPQHF
TGTGCCAGCAGCCCCTGGACGATCAGGGGTAGGTTTTATAGCAATCAGCCCCAGCATTTT
>TRBV6-6|TRBJ2-7|NA|many
CASSKGVLYEQYF
TGTGCCAGCAGTAAGGGGGTACTCTACGAGCAGTACTTC
>TRBV12-3/TRBV12-4|TRBJ1-1|TRBD1|NA
CASRGGTGDTEAFF
TGTGCCAGCAGGGGGGGGACAGGGGACACTGAAGCTTTCTTT
>TRBV7-2|TRBJ1-5|TRBD1|NA
CASSPRRGHGQPQHF
TGTGCCAGCAGCCCTCGGAGGGGGCATGGTCAGCCCCAGCATTTT
>TRBV12-3/TRBV12-4|TRBJ1-2|TRBD1|NA
CASSSSLRQGKGYTF
TGTGCCAGCAGTTCTTCCCTCCGACAGGGTAAGGGCTACACCTTC
>TRBV5-1|TRBJ1-1|TRBD1|NA
CASSLDPTGGKAFF
TGCGCCAGCAGCTTGGATCCGACAGGGGGCAAAGCTTTCTTT
>TRBV11-2|TRBJ2-7|NA|NA
CASSLAGVGISHEQYF
TGTGCCAGCAGCTTAGCGGGGGTCGGGATAAGTCACGAGCAGTACTTC
>TRBV12-3/TRBV12-4|TRBJ2-4|NA|NA
CASSLGEVWGYEQYF
TGTGCCAGCAGTTTAGGCGAGGTCTGGGGGTATGAGCAGTACTTC
>TRBV7-9|TRBJ1-1|NA|few
CASSSLGGGRMNTEAFF
TGTGCCAGCAGCTCCCTCGGAGGCGGGAGGATGAACACTGAAGCTTTCTTT
>TRBV28|TRBJ2-7|NA|few
CASSLDPNEQYF
TGTGCCAGCAGTTTGGATCCCAACGAGCAGTACTTC